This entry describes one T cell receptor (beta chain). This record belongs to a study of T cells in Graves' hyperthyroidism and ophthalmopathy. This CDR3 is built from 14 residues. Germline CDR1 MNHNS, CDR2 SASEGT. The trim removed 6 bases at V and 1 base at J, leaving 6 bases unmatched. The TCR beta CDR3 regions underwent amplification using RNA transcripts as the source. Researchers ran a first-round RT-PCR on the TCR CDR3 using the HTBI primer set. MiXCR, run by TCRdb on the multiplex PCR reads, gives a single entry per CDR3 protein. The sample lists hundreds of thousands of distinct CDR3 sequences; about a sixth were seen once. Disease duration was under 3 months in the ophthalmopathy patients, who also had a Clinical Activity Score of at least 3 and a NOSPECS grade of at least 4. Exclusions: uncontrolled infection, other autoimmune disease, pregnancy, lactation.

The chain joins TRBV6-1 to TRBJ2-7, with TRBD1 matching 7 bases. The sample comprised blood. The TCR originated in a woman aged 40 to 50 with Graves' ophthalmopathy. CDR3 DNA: TGTGCCAGCAGACTACAGGGGTCTTCCTACGAGCAGTACTTC. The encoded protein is CASRLQGSSYEQYF.